The clone carrying this T cell receptor beta chain was recorded many times. This sample is part of a study of T cells after yellow fever vaccination. General observations from the study: Some clonotypes were seen in both the CD4 and the CD8 compartments. These made up a small share and likely arose from convergent recombination. Abundant contaminating clonotypes from the bulk population could appear in FACS-sorted repertoires.

TCRdb processed the 5' RACE reads anew with MiXCR; each CDR3 protein has one entry. Found here are 50,000 or so distinct CDR3 sequences, more than 6.5% of them singletons; the top ten hold less than 25%. Germline loops: CDR1 MNHNS, CDR2 SASEGT. The CDR3 is made up of 14 amino acids. Trimming cost V 6 bases and J 8 bases, with 16 bases left between them. This TCR was recovered from a man aged 18 to 29 who received the YFV17D yellow fever vaccine. Sequences were derived from CD8+ T cells not binding an NS4B(214-222) dextramer, sorted from PBMCs, sampled more than 40 days after the first yellow fever vaccination. The chain couples TRBV6-1 to TRBJ1-4; D remains unclear. Written as DNA, the CDR3 is TGTGCCAGCAGCCCCCTGGGGTCTCGAGAAAAACTGTTTTTT. This translates into CASSPLGSREKLFF.